The 15 T cell receptor beta chains below were found in one sample sequenced in a study of blood T cell repertoires in COVID-19. The table came from immunoSEQ multiplex PCR; TCRdb's copy has only in-frame clones and leaves some out. The table shows roughly 36,000 clones, with 75% to 90% occurring only once. Source material: peripheral blood. These receptors came from a man aged 55 to 70 with acute or convalescent COVID-19.

The rearrangement links TRBV6-2 or TRBV6-3 to TRBJ1-1; TRBD1 aligns across 8 bases. Losses at the gene ends were 5 bases for V and 1 base for J; bases not matched to a gene: 6. This CDR3 has 15 residues. Germline CDR1 is MNHEY and CDR2 is SVGEGT. The CDR3 here is CASSNQGAGNTEAFF. In DNA, the CDR3 is TGTGCCAGCAGTAATCAGGGGGCTGGGAACACTGAAGCTTTCTTT.

V gene TRBV6-5 combines with J gene TRBJ2-7; a possible D gene is TRBD2 (6 bases). The CDR3 has 14 residues. Germline CDR1 is MNHEY and CDR2 is SVGAGI. V was trimmed by 6 bases and J by 0 bases, leaving 12 bases between them. The CDR3 sequence is CASSRVGSSYEQYF. CDR3 coding DNA: TGTGCCAGCAGCCGAGTCGGGAGCTCCTACGAGCAGTACTTC.

The CDR3 bases are TGTGCCAGCAGTTTATATGGGACAATGGGCGAGCAGTACTTC. Protein sequence: CASSLYGTMGEQYF. The chain links TRBV28 to TRBJ2-7; weak D call: TRBD1 (6 bases). The CDR3 has 14 residues. Per the germline V gene, CDR1 is MDHEN and CDR2 is SYDVKM. Trimming shortened V by 1 base and J by 6 bases, and 13 bases separated the two germline ends. The whole variable domain, remainder taken from reference TRBV28 and TRBJ2-7, is DVKVTQSSRYLVKRTGEKVFLECVQDMDHENMFWYRQDPGLGLRLIYFSYDVKMKEKGDIPEGYSVSREKKERFSLILESASTNQTSMYLCASSLYGTMGEQYFGPGTRLTVT.

V gene TRBV30 combines with J gene TRBJ2-7; TRBD2 aligns across 12 bases. V lost 1 base and J lost 4; bases outside the gene matches: 5. This CDR3 comprises 15 residues. Germline values: CDR1 GTSNPN, CDR2 SVGIG (reference sequence). CDR3 bases: TGTGCCTGGAGTGCAGGACTAGCGGGAAAATACGAGCAGTACTTC. Amino acid sequence: CAWSAGLAGKYEQYF.

CDR3 sequence (DNA): TGTGCCAGCCGTCGGCGCGGACAGGGGATGGCCGGGGAGCTGTTTTTT. Translation gives CASRRRGQGMAGELFF. J is TRBJ2-2 and V is TRBV5-6, with TRBD1 identical over 9 bases. V trimming: 7 bases; J trimming: 6 bases; junction bases outside the gene matches: 13. The CDR3 covers 16 residues. Looked up from germline, CDR1 is SGHDT and CDR2 is YYEEEE.

V usage is TRBV7-2 and J usage is TRBJ2-3; 8 bases align to TRBD1. V shed 6 bases, J shed 4 bases, and the junction held 3 bases outside the gene matches. The CDR3 spans 13 residues. Germline CDR1 and CDR2: SGHTA and FQGNSA. DNA for the CDR3: TGTGCCAGCAGACCAGGGGGCGCAGATACGCAGTATTTT. This gives the protein CASRPGGADTQYF.

This clone was counted only a few times. V usage is TRBV30 and J usage is TRBJ2-2; unclear D gene. The CDR3 is 15 amino acids. Germline-derived CDR1 and CDR2 are GTSNPN and SVGIG (reference sequence). V was trimmed by 0 bases and J by 5 bases, leaving 13 bases between them. The CDR3 sequence: CAWSVPGSSTGELFF. The CDR3 DNA reads TGTGCCTGGAGTGTACCCGGGTCCTCAACCGGGGAGCTGTTTTTT.

The chain combines TRBV4-2 with TRBJ2-7; D unresolved. Trimming took off 0 bases at V and 6 bases at J, with 9 bases between the two ends. This CDR3 comprises 13 residues. Germline lookup yields CDR1 LGHNA and CDR2 YNFKEQ. CDR3: CASSQDLWLEQYF. In nucleotides, the CDR3 is TGTGCCAGCAGCCAAGATTTATGGCTCGAGCAGTACTTC.

This rearrangement joins TRBV4-1 to TRBJ2-6; D is unresolved. CDR3 length: 14 amino acids. With 4 bases removed from V and 3 bases from J, the gap between germline ends came to 7 bases. Germline loops: CDR1 MGHRA, CDR2 YSYEKL. This CDR3 is CASSPRLGANVLTF. In DNA form, the CDR3 reads TGCGCCAGCAGCCCCCGACTTGGGGCCAACGTCCTGACTTTC.

The chain couples TRBV21-1 to TRBJ1-4; the table's D gene call, TRBD1, was not cross checked with the DNA. TRBV21-1 is termed a pseudogene. The CDR3 length is 14 residues. The CDR3 loop is CASRPQGMGEKLFF. CDR3 nucleotides: TGTGCCAGCAGACCCCAGGGGATGGGTGAAAAACTGTTTTTT.

The CDR3 nucleotides are TGTGCCAGCAGCCCAGGTGGGGCAGGCGAAGAAAAACTGTTTTTT. Translating gives CASSPGGAGEEKLFF. This chain links TRBV6-2 or TRBV6-3 with TRBJ1-4, with a possible D match to TRBD1 (5 bases). The CDR3 covers 15 residues. CDR1 is MNHEY, CDR2 SVGEGT, per germline. Trimming took off 6 bases at V and 8 bases at J, with 19 bases between the two ends.

The V and J genes are TRBV7-9 and TRBJ2-6; tentatively, D is TRBD1 (6 bases). This CDR3 contains 17 residues. V lost 4 bases and J lost 4, with 17 bases in between. Germline V lookup: CDR1 SEHNR, CDR2 FQNEAQ (reference sequence). Here the CDR3 DNA reads TGTGCCAGCAGCTCCATACAGGGTTCAGCCGGGGCCAACGTCCTGACTTTC. Translating it yields CASSSIQGSAGANVLTF.

This chain joins TRBV13 and TRBJ1-6; perhaps TRBD1 as D (5 bases). Germline values: CDR1 PRHDT, CDR2 FYEKMQ (reference sequence). V dropped 2 bases and J dropped 6 bases, with 14 bases sitting between them. This CDR3 is 16 amino acids long. This CDR3 reads CASSLMTGQGNSPLHF. Here the CDR3 DNA reads TGTGCCAGCAGCTTAATGACGGGCCAGGGTAATTCACCCCTCCACTTT.

As DNA, the CDR3 is TGCAGTGCTTTTAGGGGGGAGACCCAGTACTTC. Translating it yields CSAFRGETQYF. V and J are TRBV20-1 and TRBJ2-5, with D possibly matching TRBD1 (6 bases). The germline CDR1 and CDR2 sequences are DFQATT and SNEGSKA (reference sequence). Trimming removed 5 bases from V and 5 bases from J, with 9 bases in between. CDR3 length: 11 amino acids.

Only a few counts were recorded for this clone. The J gene is TRBJ1-1, the V gene TRBV6-6; D gene uncertain. Trimming left V 0 bases short and J 4 bases short, with 9 bases between. The CDR3 runs to 14 residues. Germline V gene data show CDR1 as MNHNY and CDR2 as SVGAGI (reference sequence). The CDR3 reads CASSYSQPGTEAFF. As DNA, the CDR3 is TGTGCCAGCAGTTACTCGCAACCGGGCACTGAAGCTTTCTTT.